Listed below are T cell receptor beta chains from one sample, sequenced in a study of blood T cell repertoires in COVID-19. This table comes from immunoSEQ multiplex PCR, and its TCRdb copy is limited to in-frame clones, with some not included. Altogether more than 250,000 clones are present, approximately 90% being singletons, with the ten largest covering 4.5% to 7%. The sample was PBMCs or T cells enriched from blood (not recorded which). These TCRs come from a woman under 40 who had recovered from COVID-19. Both conserved end residues are trimmed from each CDR3.

j_gene,v_gene,CDR3aa
TRBJ1-3,TRBV30,AWTPANGNTIY
TRBJ2-3,TRBV5-1,ASSLGTGSATDTQY
TRBJ1-2,TRBV3-1/TRBV3-2,ASSRPSEGDYGYT
TRBJ1-1,TRBV7-3,ASSLSRETTEAF
TRBJ1-1,TRBV7-2,ASSLSGNPNTEAF
TRBJ1-5,TRBV9,ASSGGGYNQPQH
TRBJ1-5,TRBV6-4,ASKPGFVHQPQH
TRBJ1-2,TRBV30,AWSWRTGAYYGYT
TRBJ2-3,TRBV7-9,ASSLGDRDTDTQY
TRBJ2-5,TRBV19,ASNGGQQETQY
TRBJ1-1,TRBV9,ASSPRQVSNTEAF
TRBJ1-1,TRBV15,ATRGGRMNTEAF
TRBJ1-1,TRBV19,ASRPQKDRLGATEAF
TRBJ2-7,TRBV19,ASRSSGTVSYEQY
TRBJ1-1,TRBV29-1,SVHRDSQREAF
TRBJ1-1,TRBV5-1,ASSLDIPTEAF
TRBJ2-3,TRBV10-1,ASSSGQGVDTQY
TRBJ1-1,TRBV20-1,SARDRSWAF
TRBJ1-6,TRBV19,ATDRGGGSPLH
TRBJ2-1,TRBV7-9,ASSIGSYEQF
TRBJ2-7,TRBV27,ASSLGSGNEQY
TRBJ1-3,TRBV30,AGQGGEGNTIY
TRBJ2-3,TRBV12-5,ASGPGRTGGGDTQY
TRBJ2-3,TRBV6-5,ASSSLMRGADTQY
TRBJ1-3,TRBV29-1,SARQGNSGNTIY
TRBJ1-2,TRBV6-1,ASSEIEGNYGYT
TRBJ2-5,TRBV4-1,ASSQEDRVPETQY
TRBJ2-1,TRBV4-2,ASSQDGGGDYNEQF